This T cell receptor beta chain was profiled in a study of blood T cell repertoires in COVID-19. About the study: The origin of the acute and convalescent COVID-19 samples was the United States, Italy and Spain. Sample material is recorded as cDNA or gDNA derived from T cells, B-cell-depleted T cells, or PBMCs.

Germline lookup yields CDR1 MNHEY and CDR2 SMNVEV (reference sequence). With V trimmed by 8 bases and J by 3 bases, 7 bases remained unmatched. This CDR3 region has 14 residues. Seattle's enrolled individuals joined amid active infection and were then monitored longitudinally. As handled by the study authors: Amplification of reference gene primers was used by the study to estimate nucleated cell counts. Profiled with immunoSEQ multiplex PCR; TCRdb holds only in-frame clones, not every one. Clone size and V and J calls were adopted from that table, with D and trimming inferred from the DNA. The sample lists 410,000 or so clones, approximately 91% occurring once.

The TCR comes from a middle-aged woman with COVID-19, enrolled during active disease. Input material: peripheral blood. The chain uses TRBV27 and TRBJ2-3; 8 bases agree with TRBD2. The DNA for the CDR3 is TGTGCCAGCCCAATAGCGGGACCTACAGATACGCAGTATTTT. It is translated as CASPIAGPTDTQYF.